Described below is a single T cell receptor beta chain sequence and its context. This sample stems from a study of control samples from healthy donors and cancer patients. CDR3 size: 14 residues. J was trimmed by 3 bases and V by 2 bases; bases with no gene match: 2. Germline loops: CDR1 KGHDR, CDR2 SFDVKD. Sequencing was performed with immunoSEQ multiplex PCR; in TCRdb, only in-frame clones are kept and a portion is missing. The ten top clones account for more than 2%, within a sample of fewer than 250,000 clones. The receptor comes from a woman aged 25-40 years in good health. Sequencing was carried out using blood. J is TRBJ2-5 and V is TRBV24-1; 7 bases fit TRBD2. The chain's CDR3 is CATSDSAGEETQYF. The CDR3 DNA sequence: TGTGCCACCAGTGATTCGGCGGGAGAAGAGACCCAGTACTTC.